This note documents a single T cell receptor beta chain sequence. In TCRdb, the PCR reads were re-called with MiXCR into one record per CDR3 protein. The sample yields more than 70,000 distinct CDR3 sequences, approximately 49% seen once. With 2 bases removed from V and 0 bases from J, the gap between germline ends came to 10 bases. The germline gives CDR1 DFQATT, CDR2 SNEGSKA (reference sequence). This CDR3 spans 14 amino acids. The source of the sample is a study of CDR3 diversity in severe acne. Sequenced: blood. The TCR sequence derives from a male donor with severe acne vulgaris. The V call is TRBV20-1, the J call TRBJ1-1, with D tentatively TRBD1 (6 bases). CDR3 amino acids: CSARPGQLNTEAFF. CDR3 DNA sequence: TGCAGTGCTAGACCGGGACAATTGAACACTGAAGCTTTCTTT.